This TCR beta chain was sequenced during a study of T cells in Graves' hyperthyroidism and ophthalmopathy. RNA transcripts served as the template for amplifying TCR beta CDR3 regions. The HTBI primer set served for first-round RT-PCR of the TCR CDR3. TCRdb reprocessed the multiplex PCR reads via MiXCR and lists one record per CDR3 protein. The repertoire holds hundreds of thousands of distinct CDR3 sequences, with about 14% as singletons. Trimming at V came to 4 bases and at J to 5 bases, leaving 10 bases not matched to a gene. CDR1 is SEHNR, CDR2 FQNEAQ, per germline (reference sequence). CDR3 size: 15 residues.

This clonotype originated in a woman in her forties or fifties with Graves' ophthalmopathy. Sequencing used blood. V usage is TRBV7-9 and J usage is TRBJ2-7; 8 bases fit TRBD2. CDR3 sequence (DNA): TGTGCCAGCAGCTCCCATGATCTAGCGGGCCACGAGCAGTACTTC. It is translated as CASSSHDLAGHEQYF.